The 22 T cell receptor beta chains reported below all come from one sample, sequenced in a study of long-term antiretroviral therapy in people with HIV. Researchers ran immunoSEQ v3.0 at survey level. The repertoire was sequenced with immunoSEQ multiplex PCR; TCRdb's copy has only in-frame clones and lacks some. The sample carries 30,000 to 40,000 clones, roughly four fifths recorded once. The sequenced sample was unsorted PBMCs, obtained 0.3 years after starting antiretroviral therapy. Receptors were obtained from a man between 18 and 29 years old with HIV.

This chain connects TRBV6-1 to TRBJ2-3; 10 bases are a match to TRBD2. The junction had 0 bases not matched to a gene; V was cut back by 2 bases and J by 4 bases. CDR3 length: 14 residues. CDR1 and CDR2 (germline): MNHNS, SASEGT. For the CDR3, the DNA is TGTGCCAGCAGTGAACTAGCGGGGGCAGATACGCAGTATTTT. This sequence encodes CASSELAGADTQYF.

The chain couples TRBV5-4 to TRBJ2-7; 11 nucleotides line up with TRBD2. The CDR3 totals 17 residues. V was pared by 2 bases and J by 4 bases, with 11 bases of the junction left unmatched. Germline assignment: CDR1 SGHNT and CDR2 YYREEE (reference sequence). CDR3: CASSLVLSGGAQYEQYF. For the CDR3, the DNA is TGTGCCAGCAGCTTAGTCCTTAGCGGGGGGGCTCAATACGAGCAGTACTTC.

The chain links TRBV5-4 to TRBJ2-2; D possibly corresponds to TRBD1 (6 bases). Germline CDR1 and CDR2: SGHNT and YYREEE (reference sequence). This CDR3 comprises 13 residues. V was clipped by 4 bases and J by 6 bases, with 10 bases between them. The CDR3 DNA follows: TGTGCCAGCAGCCGACAGGTTTCCGGGGAGCTGTTTTTT. It yields the protein CASSRQVSGELFF.

The rearrangement links TRBV4-3 to TRBJ2-3, with D perhaps given as TRBD1 or TRBD2 (5 bases each). Trimming left V 0 bases short and J 2 bases short, with 15 bases between. Germline V CDR1 and CDR2: LGHNA, YSLEER. The CDR3 loop spans 17 amino acids. The CDR3 loop reads CASSQEITGTATDTQYF. In DNA form, the CDR3 reads TGCGCCAGCAGCCAAGAAATAACCGGGACCGCCACAGATACGCAGTATTTT.

The CDR3, as DNA: TGTGCCAGCAGCATAGGGACGGGGAATGAAAAACTGTTTTTT. It codes for CASSIGTGNEKLFF. The V and J genes are TRBV21-1 and TRBJ1-4. TRBV21-1 is a recognized pseudogene. The CDR3 runs 14 residues.

This rearrangement joins TRBV11-2 to TRBJ1-3; D remains unclear. The CDR3 has 15 amino acids. Germline CDR1 reads SGHAT; CDR2 reads FQNNGV. Trimming cost V 1 base and J 0 bases, with 7 bases left between them. The CDR3 region is CASSLVVDSGNTIYF. Written as DNA, the CDR3 is TGTGCCAGCAGCTTAGTAGTCGACTCTGGAAACACCATATATTTT.

J is TRBJ1-3 and V is TRBV2; a possible D gene is TRBD1 (5 bases). This CDR3 spans 14 amino acids. CDR1 and CDR2 from the germline V gene are SNHLY and FYNNEI. With 1 base removed from V and 10 bases from J, the gap between germline ends came to 14 bases. The CDR3 sequence is CASSEVFGARTIYF. DNA for the CDR3: TGTGCCAGCAGTGAAGTATTTGGGGCCAGGACCATATATTTT.

This clone showed up just once. The chain joins TRBV7-4 to TRBJ1-1; D call uncertain. The CDR3 has 17 amino acids. V lost 4 bases, J lost 5 bases, and 23 bases lay in between. Per the germline V gene, CDR1 is SGHVT and CDR2 is SQSDAQ. The CDR3 DNA reads as TGTGCCAGCAGCTCCGGAGAAGCCAAAGGGCTTAGGACTGAAGCTTTCTTT. Translated, it gives CASSSGEAKGLRTEAFF.

The chain links TRBV14 to TRBJ2-7, with TRBD2 matching over 9 bases. The germline V gene has CDR1 SGHDN and CDR2 FVKESK. This CDR3 has 16 residues. Trimming took 1 base from V and 3 from J; bases not matched to a gene: 7. CDR3 nucleotides: TGTGCCAGCAGCCAAGTTATAGCGGGGGCCCTCTACGAGCAGTACTTC. The encoded protein is CASSQVIAGALYEQYF.

The chain recombines TRBV6-5 with TRBJ2-5, with a tentative D call TRBD2 (5 bases). The CDR3 totals 14 residues. Germline-derived CDR1 and CDR2 are MNHEY and SVGAGI. V gave up 5 bases and J gave up 1 base, with 11 bases separating them. CDR3 amino acids: CASSRLGSQETQYF. CDR3 DNA: TGTGCCAGCAGTCGATTGGGGAGCCAAGAGACCCAGTACTTC.

The V and J genes are TRBV19 and TRBJ2-3; D is perhaps TRBD1 (5 bases). V shed 3 bases and J shed 5 bases, with 6 bases lying between them. In germline, CDR1 is LNHDA, CDR2 SQIVND (reference sequence). CDR3 size: 12 residues. CDR3 nucleotide sequence: TGTGCCAGTAGTATGCAGGGAGATACGCAGTATTTT. The encoded protein is CASSMQGDTQYF.

This rearrangement joins TRBV5-1 to TRBJ2-3; a possible D gene is TRBD2 (5 bases). Germline CDR1 SGHRS, CDR2 YFSETQ. CDR3 length: 14 residues. Trimming removed 2 bases at V and 8 bases at J, with 15 bases between. The CDR3 loop is CASSLGAGRGTQYF. CDR3 DNA sequence: TGCGCCAGCAGCTTAGGCGCGGGCCGGGGTACGCAGTATTTT.

This chain uses TRBV4-2 with TRBJ2-7; 10 bases align to TRBD2. Trimming cost V 1 base and J 1 base; bases outside gene matches: 4. This CDR3 has 16 amino acids. CDR1 and CDR2 from the germline V gene are LGHNA and YNFKEQ. CDR3 residues: CASSQGVTSGSYEQYF. Here the CDR3 DNA reads TGTGCCAGCAGCCAAGGGGTGACTAGCGGGTCCTACGAGCAGTACTTC.

This chain joins TRBV5-4 and TRBJ2-3, with 8 bases identical to TRBD1. Germline V lookup: CDR1 SGHNT, CDR2 YYREEE (reference sequence). The length of the CDR3 is 14 residues. Trimming cost V 4 bases and J 6 bases; bases outside gene matches: 7. CDR3 nucleotides: TGTGCCAGCAGCCTCGGACAGGGTGGGGATACGCAGTATTTT. Translating it yields CASSLGQGGDTQYF.

CDR3 in DNA: TGTGCCAGCAGTTTTGGACTAGCGGGGGCCGAGCAGTTCTTC. Its translation: CASSFGLAGAEQFF. The chain combines TRBV27 with TRBJ2-1, with 13 bases that match TRBD2. The CDR3 extends over 14 amino acids. From germline, CDR1 is MNHEY and CDR2 SMNVEV (reference sequence). J gave up 10 bases and V 3 bases, and 3 bases lay outside the gene matches.

The chain couples TRBV19 to TRBJ1-2; possibly TRBD1 for D (6 bases). The CDR3 contains 17 residues. In germline, CDR1 is LNHDA, CDR2 SQIVND (reference sequence). V shed 9 bases and J shed 5 bases, with 28 bases lying between them. CDR3 in DNA: TGTGCCAGCAGAACTTCGGACAGCGGAGTCCCCACTTATGGCTACACCTTC. It yields the protein CASRTSDSGVPTYGYTF.

V is TRBV9 and J is TRBJ2-3; TRBD1 matches 8 bases. The germline V gene encodes CDR1 SGDLS and CDR2 YYNGEE. The CDR3 runs 15 residues. With V trimmed by 3 bases and J by 6 bases, 9 bases remained unmatched. The CDR3 nucleotides read TGTGCCAGCAGCGCCGGACAGGGATCAGCGGATACGCAGTATTTT. Protein sequence: CASSAGQGSADTQYF. Full variable domain (missing parts from reference TRBV9 and TRBJ2-3): DSGVTQTPKHLITATGQRVTLRCSPRSGDLSVYWYQQSLDQGLQFLIQYYNGEERAKGNILERFSAQQFPDLHSELNLSSLELGDSALYFCASSAGQGSADTQYFGPGTRLTVL.

This clone was detected once. The chain carries TRBV28 and TRBJ2-4; 7 bases fit TRBD1. This CDR3 comprises 14 residues. Germline loops: CDR1 MDHEN, CDR2 SYDVKM. Trimming cost V 6 bases and J 5 bases; bases outside gene matches: 7. The CDR3 sequence: CASSKGQSQNIQYF. The CDR3 nucleotides read TGTGCCAGCAGCAAGGGACAGTCGCAAAACATTCAGTACTTC.

This rearrangement joins TRBV7-2 to TRBJ2-5; 8 nucleotides line up with TRBD2. CDR1 SGHTA and CDR2 FQGNSA come from the germline V gene. The trim removed 5 bases at V and 9 bases at J, leaving 11 bases unmatched. CDR3 length: 14 residues. CDR3 nucleotide sequence: TGTGCCAGCAGCCCTCGGGGAGCGGGAGTGGCCCAGTACTTC. Translating it yields CASSPRGAGVAQYF.

The chain has TRBV5-8 and TRBJ1-1; D not resolved. Germline V gives CDR1 SGHTS, CDR2 YDEGEE. The CDR3 runs 14 residues. The V end lost 0 bases, the J end lost 0 bases, and 6 bases lay between the germline ends. The CDR3 bases are TGTGCCAGCAGCTTGGTTGGTATGAACACTGAAGCTTTCTTT. Translating gives CASSLVGMNTEAFF.

The CDR3 DNA follows: TGTGCCAGCAGTTTCGGGACACTTACCCCCTACTACGAGCAGTACTTC. It yields the protein CASSFGTLTPYYEQYF. The V call is TRBV28, the J call TRBJ2-7, with D maybe TRBD1 (6 bases). The germline gives CDR1 MDHEN, CDR2 SYDVKM. Between the trimmed V and J ends, which lost 3 bases and 3 bases, there was a span of 18 bases. The length of the CDR3 is 16 residues.

V and J are TRBV30 and TRBJ1-5, with a weak D call TRBD1 (6 bases). Germline V CDR1 and CDR2: GTSNPN, SVGIG (reference sequence). The CDR3 loop spans 14 amino acids. V was pared by 4 bases and J by 6 bases, with 16 bases between. CDR3 coding DNA: TGTGCCTGGACAAAGGGGGGAAGAAGTCAGCCCCAGCATTTT. As protein: CAWTKGGRSQPQHF.